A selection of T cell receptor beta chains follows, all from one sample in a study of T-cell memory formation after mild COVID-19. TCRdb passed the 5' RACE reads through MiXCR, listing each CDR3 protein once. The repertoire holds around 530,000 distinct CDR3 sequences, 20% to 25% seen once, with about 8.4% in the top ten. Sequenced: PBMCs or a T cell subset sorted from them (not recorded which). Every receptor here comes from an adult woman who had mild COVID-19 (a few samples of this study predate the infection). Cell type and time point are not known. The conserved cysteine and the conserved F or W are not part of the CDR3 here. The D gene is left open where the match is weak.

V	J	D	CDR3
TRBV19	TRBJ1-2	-	ASNPDTSRGGYT
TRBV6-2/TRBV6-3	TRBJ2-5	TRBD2	ASSYAALAGHQETQY
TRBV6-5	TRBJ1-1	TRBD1	ASSYRQGQNTEAF
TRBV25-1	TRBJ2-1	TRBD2	ASSEVGRAGGRGEQF
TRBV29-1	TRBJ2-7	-	SVWDISYEQY
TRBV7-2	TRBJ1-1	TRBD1	ASSLNTGGIPEAF
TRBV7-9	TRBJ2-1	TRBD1	ASSSSGTVNYNEQF
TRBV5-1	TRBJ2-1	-	ASSLSGVEQF
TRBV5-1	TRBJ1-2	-	ASSLPVGAGDGYT
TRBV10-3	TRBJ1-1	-	AISGGPNSPMNTEAF
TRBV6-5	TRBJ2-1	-	ASTPGSSIHEQF
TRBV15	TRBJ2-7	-	ATSRDGGLAYEQY
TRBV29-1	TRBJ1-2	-	SVEDLGLEDRTNYGYT
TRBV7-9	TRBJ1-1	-	ASIDSVSRNTEAF
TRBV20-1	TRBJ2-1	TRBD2	SAPRGASGTKVREQF
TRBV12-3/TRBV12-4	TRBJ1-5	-	ASSLQGPNQPQH
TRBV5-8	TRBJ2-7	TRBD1	ASSPSFWTGASYEQY
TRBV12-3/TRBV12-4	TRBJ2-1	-	ASSRQTPSEQF
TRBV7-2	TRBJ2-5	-	ASSPRQGLAGSRAQY
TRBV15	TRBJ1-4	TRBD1	ATNPDRGQFEKLF
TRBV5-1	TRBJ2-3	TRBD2	ASSVSGGPTDTQY
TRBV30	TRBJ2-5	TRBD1	AWSGQGRTQY
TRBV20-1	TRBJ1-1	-	SARVRDTEAF
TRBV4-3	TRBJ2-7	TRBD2	ASSRNAGGPSATSFYEQY
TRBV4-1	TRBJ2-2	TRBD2	ASSQETSFSGELF
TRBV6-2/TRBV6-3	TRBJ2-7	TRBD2	ASRPTSGQSYEQY
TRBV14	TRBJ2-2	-	ASSQEDTGELF
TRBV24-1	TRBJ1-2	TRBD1	ATSDPPVGQASSSGYT
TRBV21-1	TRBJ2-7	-	ASSKHPGTGAREQY
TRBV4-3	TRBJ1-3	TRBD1	ASSQEVGGTGSGNTIY
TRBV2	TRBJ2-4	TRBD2	ASTGGVSAKNIQY
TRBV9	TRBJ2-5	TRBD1	ASSGGQGKTQY
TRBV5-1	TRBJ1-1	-	ASTSAGANTEAF
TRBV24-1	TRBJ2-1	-	ATSVGGLSYNEQF
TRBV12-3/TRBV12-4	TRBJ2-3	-	ASSTWTLGLLDTQY
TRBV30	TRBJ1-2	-	AWSVLFSHYGYT